These 11 T cell receptor beta chains share one sample of origin, sequenced in a study of shared clonotypes between healthy human individuals (dated by TCRdb to between 2020 and 2021). The method behind the library was the immunoSEQ multiplex PCR assay. What TCRdb holds here is the immuneACCESS table cut down to in-frame rearrangements. Part of the clones is not present; checked against another copy, under half of the missing clones reflect an unresolved V gene, and the others are unexplained. The sample table lists roughly 1,500,000 clones, 98% of them with a count of one. The ten largest clones capture roughly 0.35% of the sample. What was sequenced was naive CD4+ T cells sorted from blood. Sample cell subset or site, as interpreted from the label and publication: CD45RA+ positively selected. The receptors shown here come from a man aged 30 to 45 in good health.

This chain connects TRBV27 to TRBJ1-1, with D possibly TRBD1 on 6 matching bases. Trimming shortened V by 7 bases and J by 1 base, and 16 bases separated the two germline ends. Germline V lookup: CDR1 MNHEY, CDR2 SMNVEV (reference sequence). This CDR3 region has 15 residues. As DNA, the CDR3 is TGTGCCAGCACCCCGGGGGGCCCGGGGAACACTGAAGCTTTCTTT. It yields the protein CASTPGGPGNTEAFF.

The chain links TRBV28 to TRBJ1-1, with D possibly matching TRBD1 (5 bases). CDR3 length: 13 amino acids. Germline values: CDR1 MDHEN, CDR2 SYDVKM. The ends were cut back, 3 bases at V and 10 bases at J, with 15 bases in the middle. CDR3 DNA: TGTGCCAGCAGTTTTCGGGGCGCGAGTGCAGCTTTCTTT. Translating it yields CASSFRGASAAFF. Complete variable domain (other parts from reference TRBV28 and TRBJ1-1): DVKVTQSSRYLVKRTGEKVFLECVQDMDHENMFWYRQDPGLGLRLIYFSYDVKMKEKGDIPEGYSVSREKKERFSLILESASTNQTSMYLCASSFRGASAAFFGQGTRLTVV.

J is TRBJ1-5 and V is TRBV6-1, with D possibly being TRBD1 (5 bases). The CDR3 covers 16 residues. Germline CDR1 and CDR2: MNHNS and SASEGT. Trimming shortened V by 4 bases and J by 1 base, and 14 bases separated the two germline ends. CDR3 sequence (DNA): TGTGCCAGCAGTGCTGGGGGTGGATCGAGCAATCAGCCCCAGCATTTT. Translated: CASSAGGGSSNQPQHF.

This chain links TRBV5-4 with TRBJ2-5, with TRBD2 identical over 7 bases. The CDR3 is 15 residues long. V shed 0 bases, J shed 3 bases, and the junction held 5 bases outside the gene matches. Germline-derived CDR1 and CDR2 are SGHNT and YYREEE (reference sequence). The CDR3 loop reads CASSLAGLAEETQYF. Here the CDR3 DNA reads TGTGCCAGCAGCTTGGCCGGTCTAGCGGAAGAGACCCAGTACTTC.

This chain uses TRBV18 with TRBJ2-3, with TRBD2 matching 12 bases. The ends lost 2 bases at V and 5 bases at J; junction bases unmatched: 14. Germline loops: CDR1 KGHSH, CDR2 LQKENI. The length of the CDR3 is 19 residues. CDR3 amino acids: CASSPLYRASGRAQDTQYF. In DNA form, the CDR3 reads TGTGCCAGCTCACCATTGTATCGAGCTAGCGGGAGGGCTCAAGATACGCAGTATTTT. The full variable domain, completed using reference TRBV18 and TRBJ2-3, is NAGVMQNPRHLVRRRGQEARLRCSPMKGHSHVYWYRQLPEEGLKFMVYLQKENIIDESGMPKERFSAEFPKEGPSILRIQQVVRGDSAAYFCASSPLYRASGRAQDTQYFGPGTRLTVL.

This clone was counted once. This rearrangement joins TRBV28 to TRBJ1-4, with D possibly being TRBD1 (6 bases). From germline, CDR1 is MDHEN and CDR2 SYDVKM. The ends were cut back, 2 bases at V and 0 bases at J, with 10 bases in the middle. This CDR3 has 16 residues. This CDR3 reads CASSLGDTTTNEKLFF. In DNA, the CDR3 is TGTGCCAGCAGTTTAGGGGACACTACAACTAATGAAAAACTGTTTTTT.

The rearrangement joins TRBV6-5 to TRBJ2-1; TRBD2 matches 9 bases. The CDR3 extends over 14 amino acids. Germline V lookup: CDR1 MNHEY, CDR2 SVGAGI. The trim removed 4 bases at V and 8 bases at J, leaving 6 bases unmatched. Here the CDR3 reads CASSLRLADDEQFF. CDR3 in DNA: TGTGCCAGCAGTTTGCGACTAGCGGACGATGAGCAGTTCTTC.

This rearrangement joins TRBV5-1 to TRBJ2-3; 9 bases map to TRBD2. Unmatched junction bases numbered 8, after V lost 7 bases and J lost 2 bases. This CDR3 spans 15 amino acids. The germline V gene has CDR1 SGHRS and CDR2 YFSETQ. The CDR3 spells CASGRGLAHTDTQYF. Here the CDR3 DNA reads TGCGCCAGCGGCCGGGGACTAGCCCACACAGATACGCAGTATTTT.

As concerns this clone: The sample carries other DNA sequences with the same CDR3. The V call is TRBV2, the J call TRBJ1-4; a possible D gene is TRBD1 (5 bases). This CDR3 region has 14 residues. Trimming pared 5 bases from V and 0 bases from J, leaving 7 bases between. The germline CDR1 and CDR2 sequences are SNHLY and FYNNEI. CDR3: CASSRQTTNEKLFF. CDR3 DNA: TGTGCCAGCAGTAGACAGACAACTAATGAAAAACTGTTTTTT. Looking up the rest from reference TRBV2 and TRBJ1-4 gives the full variable domain: EPEVTQTPSHQVTQMGQEVILRCVPISNHLYFYWYRQILGQKVEFLVSFYNNEISEKSEIFDDQFSVERPDGSNFTLKIRSTKLEDSAMYFCASSRQTTNEKLFFGSGTQLSVL.

This chain uses TRBV7-9 with TRBJ2-4; D is unclear. V was pared by 5 bases and J by 5 bases, with 16 bases between. The CDR3 is made up of 15 amino acids. Germline V gene data show CDR1 as SEHNR and CDR2 as FQNEAQ (reference sequence). The CDR3 loop is CASSHSPINQNIQYF. The CDR3 nucleotides read TGTGCCAGCAGCCATAGCCCGATAAATCAAAACATTCAGTACTTC.

The chain recombines TRBV6-5 with TRBJ2-7, with 9 bases identical to TRBD1. CDR1 is MNHEY and CDR2 is SVGAGI in the germline V gene. J was trimmed by 0 bases and V by 4 bases; bases with no gene match: 1. This CDR3 region has 14 residues. The CDR3 loop reads CASSWTGDSYEQYF. CDR3 nucleotide sequence: TGTGCCAGCAGTTGGACAGGGGACTCCTACGAGCAGTACTTC.